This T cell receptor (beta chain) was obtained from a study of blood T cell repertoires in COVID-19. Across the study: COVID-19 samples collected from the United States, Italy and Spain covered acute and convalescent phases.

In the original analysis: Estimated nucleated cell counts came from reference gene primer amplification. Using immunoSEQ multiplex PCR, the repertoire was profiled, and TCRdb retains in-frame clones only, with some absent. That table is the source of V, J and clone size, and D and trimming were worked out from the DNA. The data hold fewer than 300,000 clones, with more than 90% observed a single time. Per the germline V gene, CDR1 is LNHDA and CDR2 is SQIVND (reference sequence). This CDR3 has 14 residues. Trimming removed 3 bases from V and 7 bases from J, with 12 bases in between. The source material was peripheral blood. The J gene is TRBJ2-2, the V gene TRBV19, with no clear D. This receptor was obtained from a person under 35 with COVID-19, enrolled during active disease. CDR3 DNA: TGTGCCAGTAGTATCTTATCGGTCGGCGGGGAGCTGTTTTTT. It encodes CASSILSVGGELFF.